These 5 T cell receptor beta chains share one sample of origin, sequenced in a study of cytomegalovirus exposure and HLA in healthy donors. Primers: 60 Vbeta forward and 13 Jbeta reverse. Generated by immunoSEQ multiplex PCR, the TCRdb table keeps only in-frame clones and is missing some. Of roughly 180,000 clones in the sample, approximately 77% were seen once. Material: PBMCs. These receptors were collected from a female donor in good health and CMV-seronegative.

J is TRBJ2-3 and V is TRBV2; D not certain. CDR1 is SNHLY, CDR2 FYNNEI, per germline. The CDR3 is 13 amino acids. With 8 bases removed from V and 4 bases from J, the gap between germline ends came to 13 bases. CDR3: CASGSERADTQYF. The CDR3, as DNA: TGTGCCAGCGGCTCAGAGCGCGCAGATACGCAGTATTTT. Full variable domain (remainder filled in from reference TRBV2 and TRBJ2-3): EPEVTQTPSHQVTQMGQEVILRCVPISNHLYFYWYRQILGQKVEFLVSFYNNEISEKSEIFDDQFSVERPDGSNFTLKIRSTKLEDSAMYFCASGSERADTQYFGPGTRLTVL.

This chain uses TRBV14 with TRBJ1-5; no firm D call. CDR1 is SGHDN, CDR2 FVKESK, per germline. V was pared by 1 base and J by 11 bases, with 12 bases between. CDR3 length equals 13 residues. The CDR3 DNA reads TGTGCCAGCAGCCAAGGAAACAGCCCTTCCCAGCATTTT. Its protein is CASSQGNSPSQHF.

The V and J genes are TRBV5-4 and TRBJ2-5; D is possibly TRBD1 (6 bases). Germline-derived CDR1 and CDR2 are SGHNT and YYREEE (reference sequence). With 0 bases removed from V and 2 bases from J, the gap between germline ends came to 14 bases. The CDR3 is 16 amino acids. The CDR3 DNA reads TGTGCCAGCAGCTTGGCCCCAGGGGCCACTCAAGAGACCCAGTACTTC. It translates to CASSLAPGATQETQYF.

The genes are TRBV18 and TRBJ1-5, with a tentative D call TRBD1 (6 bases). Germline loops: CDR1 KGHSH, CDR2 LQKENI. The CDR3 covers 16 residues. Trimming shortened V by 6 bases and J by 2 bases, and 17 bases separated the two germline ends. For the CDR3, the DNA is TGTGCCAGCTCCCCCAGCGGGGGGCCTCGCAATCAGCCCCAGCATTTT. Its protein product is CASSPSGGPRNQPQHF. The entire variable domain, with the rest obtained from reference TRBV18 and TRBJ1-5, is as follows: NAGVMQNPRHLVRRRGQEARLRCSPMKGHSHVYWYRQLPEEGLKFMVYLQKENIIDESGMPKERFSAEFPKEGPSILRIQQVVRGDSAAYFCASSPSGGPRNQPQHFGDGTRLSIL.

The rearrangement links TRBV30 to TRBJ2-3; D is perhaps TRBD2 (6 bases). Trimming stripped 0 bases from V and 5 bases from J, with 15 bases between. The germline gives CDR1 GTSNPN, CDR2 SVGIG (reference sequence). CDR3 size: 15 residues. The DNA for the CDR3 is TGTGCCTGGAGTGTAATGGGGGGTTCGAGAGATACGCAGTATTTT. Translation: CAWSVMGGSRDTQYF.